The 13 T cell receptor beta chains in this list originate from one sample, sequenced in a study of response to subunit inactivated influenza vaccine (dated by TCRdb to 2017 to 2018). Library creation used RT-PCR. The data were produced on an Illumina HiSeq 2500. TCRdb applied fastp at Q25 and MiXCR to the public reads, then kept only in-frame beta chains. Here each entry gathers all rows of one CDR3 protein and keeps the most common genes and DNA. For this sample there are 500,000 to 550,000 distinct CDR3 sequences; more than 7% appear just once. The ten largest account for 13% of the sample. Source: PBMCs from blood, taken less than 25 months after vaccination. Source of these receptors: a man between 50 and 69 years old who received an inactivated influenza vaccine. Donor details come from another sample of the same person, matched by shared clones.

This clonotype was detected only a few times. The rearrangement uses TRBV30 and TRBJ2-3; 10 positions agree with TRBD2. The CDR3 sequence is 14 residues long. J gave up 6 bases and V 4 bases, and 7 bases lay outside the gene matches. Germline CDR1 and CDR2: GTSNPN and SVGIG (reference sequence). Written as DNA, the CDR3 is TGTGCCTGGATTACTAGCGGGACCGGGGATACGCAGTATTTT. It specifies CAWITSGTGDTQYF.

Notes on this clonotype: This sequence may be a read error, since a much larger clone differs from it by one base. The chain recombines TRBV20-1 with TRBJ2-3; 14 bases fit TRBD2. Looked up from germline, CDR1 is DFQATT and CDR2 is SNEGSKA (reference sequence). This CDR3 comprises 16 residues. The trim removed 1 base at V and 5 bases at J, leaving 5 bases unmatched. The DNA for the CDR3 is TGCAGTGCTAGAGGACTAGCGGGAGGGAAAGGAGATACGCAGTATTTT. It encodes CSARGLAGGKGDTQYF.

This clonotype was seen only a few times. The genes are TRBV4-3 and TRBJ2-1; D is ambiguous. Germline loops: CDR1 LGHNA, CDR2 YSLEER. There are 16 residues in the CDR3. V lost 0 bases and J lost 1, with 10 bases in between. CDR3 loop: CASSQDPLGSYNEQFF. The CDR3 coding sequence is TGCGCCAGCAGCCAAGATCCCTTGGGTTCCTACAATGAGCAGTTCTTC.

This chain links TRBV5-1 with TRBJ2-1; 12 bases are shared with TRBD2. J gave up 1 base and V 0 bases, and 2 bases lay outside the gene matches. The germline gives CDR1 SGHRS, CDR2 YFSETQ. This CDR3 is built from 17 residues. DNA of the CDR3: TGCGCCAGCAGCTTGGTTCTAGCGGGAGGGTCCTACAATGAGCAGTTCTTC. It is translated as CASSLVLAGGSYNEQFF.

The table lists this clonotype with a few counts. The chain couples TRBV6-1 to TRBJ2-5; D could derive from TRBD1 or TRBD2 (6 bases each). The V gene's germline CDR1 is MNHNS and CDR2 SASEGT. Trimming removed 4 bases at V and 5 bases at J, with 20 bases between. The CDR3 runs to 16 residues. The CDR3 bases are TGTGCCAGCAGTGCCTCCGCCTGGGGGGCCTGGGAGACCCAGTACTTC. Residues: CASSASAWGAWETQYF.

This clonotype was seen repeatedly, ten times or more. The V gene is TRBV6-2 or TRBV6-3, the J gene TRBJ2-4; 8 bases agree with TRBD1. The trim removed 6 bases at V and 6 bases at J, leaving 7 bases unmatched. CDR1 and CDR2 (germline): MNHEY, SVGEGT. The CDR3 runs 14 residues. DNA of the CDR3: TGTGCCAGCAGCTTCTTTCAGGGGGCAAACATTCAGTACTTC. It is translated as CASSFFQGANIQYF.

This clonotype showed up just a few times. This sequence joins TRBV15 and TRBJ2-5, with 9 bases identical to TRBD1. The length of the CDR3 is 14 residues. Germline V gene data show CDR1 as LNHNV and CDR2 as YYDKDF (reference sequence). V was clipped by 0 bases and J by 7 bases; unmatched bases: 3. For the CDR3, the DNA is TGTGCCACCAGCAGAGATCCGGGACAGGGGACCCAGTACTTC. Translation: CATSRDPGQGTQYF.

This clonotype was recorded a few times. The rearrangement joins TRBV9 to TRBJ2-7, with D perhaps assigned TRBD1 or TRBD2 (5 bases each). The germline gives CDR1 SGDLS, CDR2 YYNGEE. Trimming cost V 4 bases and J 7 bases, with 12 bases left between them. This CDR3 is built from 12 residues. The chain's CDR3 is CASSLTGREQYF. In DNA, the CDR3 is TGTGCCAGCAGCTTGACGGGACGTGAGCAGTACTTC.

This chain connects TRBV29-1 to TRBJ2-2; D gene ambiguous. CDR3 length: 13 amino acids. CDR1 is SQVTM and CDR2 is ANQGSEA in the germline V gene. Trimming stripped 5 bases from V and 9 bases from J, with 16 bases between. The DNA of the CDR3 is TGCAGCGTTTCCCCGGTGGTAACCCGGGAGCTGTTTTTT. Protein product: CSVSPVVTRELFF.

The J gene is TRBJ1-1, the V gene TRBV18; D uncertain. Between the trimmed V and J ends, which lost 6 bases and 3 bases, there was a span of 11 bases. Germline V gene sequence: CDR1 KGHSH, CDR2 LQKENI. The length of the CDR3 is 13 residues. CDR3 sequence (DNA): TGTGCCAGCTCCCTCCGTTGGGACACTGAAGCTTTCTTT. It encodes CASSLRWDTEAFF.

This clonotype has a handful of counts. The rearrangement joins TRBV20-1 to TRBJ2-3; TRBD2 might be the D (6 bases). CDR1 DFQATT and CDR2 SNEGSKA come from the germline V gene (reference sequence). The CDR3 consists of 13 residues. Trimming left V 5 bases short and J 4 bases short, with 13 bases between. The CDR3 coding sequence is TGCAGTGCTTACCGGGACTGGCCAGATACGCAGTATTTT. This gives the protein CSAYRDWPDTQYF.

In its sample, this clonotype was seen a few times. The chain carries TRBV29-1 and TRBJ2-7; 7 nucleotides match TRBD2. CDR3 length: 13 amino acids. After removal of 5 bases from V and 3 bases from J, the junction contained 7 bases not matched to a gene. Germline CDR1 is SQVTM and CDR2 is ANQGSEA. The CDR3 nucleotides read TGCAGCGTTACCCAGCGGGGCAGCTACGAGCAGTACTTC. Translation: CSVTQRGSYEQYF.

Only a few counts were recorded for this clonotype. In DNA form, the CDR3 reads TGTGCCATCAGCCCAGGGATGGGACAGCCCCAGCATTTT. It specifies CAISPGMGQPQHF. This chain connects TRBV10-3 to TRBJ1-5; D possibly corresponds to TRBD1 (5 bases). Trimming took 6 bases from V and 7 from J, leaving 13 bases between them. Germline V gene sequence: CDR1 ENHRY, CDR2 SYGVKD. This CDR3 region has 13 residues.